These 7 T cell receptor beta chains were sequenced from one sample in a study of T cells after yellow fever vaccination. Each CDR3 protein gets one entry after TCRdb re-called the 5' RACE reads with MiXCR. Here the sample spans approximately 300,000 distinct CDR3 sequences, 13% being singletons. This specimen was CD4+ T cells sorted from PBMCs, taken 45 days after the yellow fever booster vaccination. Receptors originate from a man between 25 and 39 years old who received the YFV17D yellow fever vaccine.

The chain employs TRBV20-1 and TRBJ2-2; TRBD2 agrees at 7 bases. Germline CDR1 and CDR2: DFQATT and SNEGSKA (reference sequence). V was pared by 4 bases and J by 0 bases, with 5 bases of the junction left unmatched. CDR3 size: 15 residues. The chain's CDR3 is CSAIHGRTNTGELFF. Here the CDR3 DNA reads TGCAGTGCTATCCACGGGAGGACGAACACCGGGGAGCTGTTTTTT.

This sequence joins TRBV12-3 or TRBV12-4 and TRBJ1-4; D unresolved. Trimming took 4 bases from V and 7 from J, leaving 7 bases between them. The CDR3 spans 12 residues. CDR3 bases: TGTGCCAGCAGTTCCCGAGGTGAAAAACTGTTTTTT. It yields the protein CASSSRGEKLFF.

This clonotype has at least ten counts. The chain carries TRBV5-1 and TRBJ2-3; no clear D. The germline V gene has CDR1 SGHRS and CDR2 YFSETQ. V was shortened by 0 bases and J by 2 bases, with 4 bases between the two germline ends. CDR3 length equals 13 residues. As DNA, the CDR3 is TGCGCCAGCAGCTTGGGGGACACAGATACGCAGTATTTT. Its translation is CASSLGDTDTQYF.

This clonotype occurred a few times. The genes are TRBV20-1 and TRBJ2-1, with 8 nucleotides matching TRBD2. The CDR3 has 14 amino acids. Trimming at V came to 3 bases and at J to 8 bases, leaving 9 bases not matched to a gene. Germline V lookup: CDR1 DFQATT, CDR2 SNEGSKA (reference sequence). The CDR3 loop is CSARVSGSRYEQFF. CDR3 DNA sequence: TGCAGTGCTAGGGTGAGCGGGAGCCGGTATGAGCAGTTCTTC.

This clonotype has a handful of counts. The CDR3 region is CASSLMVGYEQYF. CDR3 nucleotide sequence: TGTGCCAGCAGTTTAATGGTAGGGTACGAGCAGTACTTC. The chain is built from TRBV27 and TRBJ2-7; D not resolved. V dropped 2 bases and J dropped 4 bases, with 9 bases sitting between them. CDR1 is MNHEY, CDR2 SMNVEV, per germline (reference sequence). The CDR3 runs 13 residues.

The chain carries TRBV29-1 and TRBJ1-1, with D possibly matching TRBD1 (6 bases). The V gene lost 7 bases and the J gene lost 3 bases, with 12 bases spanning the gap. CDR3 length: 12 residues. The germline V gene encodes CDR1 SQVTM and CDR2 ANQGSEA. CDR3 region: CSAGHGYTEAFF. The CDR3, as DNA: TGCAGCGCGGGACACGGGTACACTGAAGCTTTCTTT. Variable domain in full (rest from reference TRBV29-1 and TRBJ1-1): SAVISQKPSRDICQRGTSLTIQCQVDSQVTMMFWYRQQPGQSLTLIATANQGSEATYESGFVIDKFPISRPNLTFSTLTVSNMSPEDSSIYLCSAGHGYTEAFFGQGTRLTVV.

DNA of the CDR3: TGTGCCAGCAGCTTGGTTTATTGGACTAGCGGGGGAGATACGCAGTATTTT. Residues: CASSLVYWTSGGDTQYF. J is TRBJ2-3 and V is TRBV11-2; 13 positions agree with TRBD2. The CDR3 totals 17 residues. V dropped 3 bases and J dropped 5; count of bases not matched to a gene: 8. Germline CDR1 and CDR2: SGHAT and FQNNGV. The full variable domain, with the rest looked up from reference TRBV11-2 and TRBJ2-3, is EAGVAQSPRYKIIEKRQSVAFWCNPISGHATLYWYQQILGQGPKLLIQFQNNGVVDDSQLPKDRFSAERLKGVDSTLKIQPAKLEDSAVYLCASSLVYWTSGGDTQYFGPGTRLTVL.